These 8 T cell receptor beta chains came from one sample sequenced in a study of T-cell reconstitution after alpha-beta-depleted transplantation in children. A library of TCRbeta sequences, prepared with unique molecular identifiers, was generated. TCRdb itself ran the PCR reads through MiXCR, one entry per CDR3 protein. This table has 900,000 or so distinct CDR3 sequences, 16% appearing once. The source material was PBMCs, mostly from graft donor cells, sampled 360 days after TCRalphabeta/CD19-depleted stem cell transplant. The receptor source for this set is a male patient between 10 and 17 years old who had a stem cell transplant for acute lymphoblastic leukemia, so the T cells may come from the graft donor.

This chain joins TRBV7-8 and TRBJ2-3, with D tentatively TRBD1 (7 bases). Germline values: CDR1 SGHVS, CDR2 FQNEAQ. Trimming removed 3 bases at V and 4 bases at J, with 14 bases between. This CDR3 contains 15 residues. CDR3 residues: CASSLGRGVPDTQYF. CDR3 sequence (DNA): TGTGCCAGCAGCTTGGGCAGGGGGGTCCCAGATACGCAGTATTTT.

This chain joins TRBV4-2 and TRBJ2-1; 9 bases agree with TRBD2. CDR3 length equals 15 residues. The germline CDR1 and CDR2 sequences are LGHNA and YNFKEQ. V trimming: 0 bases; J trimming: 6 bases; junction bases outside the gene matches: 3. The CDR3 DNA follows: TGTGCCAGCAGCCAAGATCGAGCGGGAGGCAATGAGCAGTTCTTC. As protein: CASSQDRAGGNEQFF.

The chain recombines TRBV6-5 with TRBJ2-3, with TRBD1 matching 8 bases. This CDR3 region has 14 residues. V shed 2 bases and J 5 bases; nucleotides not matched to a gene: 3. The germline V gene has CDR1 MNHEY and CDR2 SVGAGI. The CDR3 loop reads CASSYDRGGDTQYF. The CDR3 nucleotides are TGTGCCAGCAGTTACGACAGGGGCGGAGATACGCAGTATTTT.

J is TRBJ2-5 and V is TRBV24-1; possibly TRBD2 for D (6 bases). Germline assignment: CDR1 KGHDR and CDR2 SFDVKD. This CDR3 region has 15 residues. V was pared by 1 base and J by 5 bases, with 13 bases between. CDR3 nucleotide sequence: TGTGCCACCAGTGATTTTGCGGGGCTTAGTGAGACCCAGTACTTC. Translated: CATSDFAGLSETQYF.

J is TRBJ1-1 and V is TRBV5-1, with a possible D match to TRBD1 (5 bases). V was pared by 3 bases and J by 3 bases, with 6 bases between. This CDR3 has 12 residues. CDR1 SGHRS and CDR2 YFSETQ come from the germline V gene. The CDR3: CASSWGDTEAFF. The CDR3 DNA reads TGCGCCAGCAGCTGGGGGGACACTGAAGCTTTCTTT.

CDR3 sequence (DNA): TGCGCCAGCAGCGAGCGGCTTACCTACAATGAGCAGTTCTTC. Its protein is CASSERLTYNEQFF. The chain employs TRBV5-1 and TRBJ2-1; D might be TRBD2 (5 bases). The CDR3 totals 14 residues. Looked up from germline, CDR1 is SGHRS and CDR2 is YFSETQ. Trimming removed 4 bases from V and 2 bases from J, with 10 bases in between.

The chain links TRBV4-1 to TRBJ2-4; D ambiguous. V lost 4 bases, J lost 0 bases, and 13 bases lay in between. The CDR3 extends over 16 amino acids. Germline CDR1 and CDR2: MGHRA and YSYEKL. The CDR3 spells CASSRGRAVAKNIQYF. DNA for the CDR3: TGCGCCAGCAGCCGAGGCCGGGCAGTAGCCAAAAACATTCAGTACTTC.

Notes on this clonotype: A much larger clone lies a single base off, so this may be a read error. The chain couples TRBV7-2 to TRBJ2-7, with D possibly matching TRBD2 (5 bases). The CDR3 contains 13 residues. Germline CDR1 and CDR2: SGHTA and FQGNSA. The CDR3 DNA is TGTGCCTGCAGCTTCGAGGAGGTGGGCGAGCAGTACTTC. Translating it yields CACSFEEVGEQYF.